This T cell receptor beta chain came from a study of T cells in Graves' hyperthyroidism and ophthalmopathy. Across the study: Specimen type is peripheral blood, collected at initial diagnosis prior to any treatment. Overall study findings and caveats: Ophthalmopathy, as predicted by the model, came a median roughly 6.8 months after the prediction. In blood, most of the thyroid clonotypes expanded above 0.001 were also present.

Template material for amplifying TCR beta CDR3 regions consisted of RNA transcripts. Using the HTBI primer set, a first-round RT-PCR was run on the TCR CDR3. One entry per CDR3 protein results from TCRdb running MiXCR on the multiplex PCR reads. The data contain a few hundred thousand distinct CDR3 sequences, around 15% of them singletons. This clonotype showed up many times. What it recognizes is unknown. The clonotype originates from a woman aged 45-65 years with Graves' hyperthyroidism that later progressed to Graves' ophthalmopathy. Sequencing input: blood.

CDR3 DNA: TGTGCCAGCAGTAACCTCCGTTGGAATGAGCAGTTCTTC. Protein sequence: CASSNLRWNEQFF. The V call is TRBV6-1, the J call TRBJ2-1; D uncertain. Germline V gene lookup returns CDR1 MNHNS and CDR2 SASEGT. V shed 5 bases and J shed 7 bases, with 12 bases lying between them. This CDR3 region has 13 residues.